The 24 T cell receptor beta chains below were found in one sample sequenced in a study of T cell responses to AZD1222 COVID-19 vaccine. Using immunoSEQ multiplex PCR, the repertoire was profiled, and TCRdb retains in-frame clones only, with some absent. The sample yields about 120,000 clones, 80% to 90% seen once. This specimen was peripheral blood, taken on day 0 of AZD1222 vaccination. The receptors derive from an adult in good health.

The CDR3 sequence is CASRGTQSTDTQYF. CDR3 nucleotide sequence: TGTGCCAGCAGAGGGACTCAAAGCACAGATACGCAGTATTTT. The chain couples TRBV28 to TRBJ2-3; maybe TRBD2 (6 bases). Deletions cut 6 bases from V and 0 bases from J, with 10 bases between. Germline V gene sequence: CDR1 MDHEN, CDR2 SYDVKM. The CDR3 has 14 amino acids.

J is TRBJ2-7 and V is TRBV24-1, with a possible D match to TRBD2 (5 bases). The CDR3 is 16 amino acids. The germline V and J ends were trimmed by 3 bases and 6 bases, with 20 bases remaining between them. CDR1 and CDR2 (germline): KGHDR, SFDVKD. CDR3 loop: CATSDPGESGFGEQYF. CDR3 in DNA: TGTGCCACCAGTGATCCTGGAGAATCGGGGTTTGGCGAGCAGTACTTC.

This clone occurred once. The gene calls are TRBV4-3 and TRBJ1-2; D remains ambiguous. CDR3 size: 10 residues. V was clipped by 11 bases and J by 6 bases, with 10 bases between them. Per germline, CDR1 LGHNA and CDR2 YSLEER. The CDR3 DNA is TGCGCCCCAAAACCGGATGGCTACACCTTC. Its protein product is CAPKPDGYTF.

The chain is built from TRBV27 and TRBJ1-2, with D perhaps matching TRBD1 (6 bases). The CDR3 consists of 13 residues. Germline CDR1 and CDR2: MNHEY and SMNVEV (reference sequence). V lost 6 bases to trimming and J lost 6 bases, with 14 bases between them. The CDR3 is CASRNRELNGYTF. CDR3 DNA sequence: TGTGCCAGCAGGAACAGGGAACTCAATGGCTACACCTTC.

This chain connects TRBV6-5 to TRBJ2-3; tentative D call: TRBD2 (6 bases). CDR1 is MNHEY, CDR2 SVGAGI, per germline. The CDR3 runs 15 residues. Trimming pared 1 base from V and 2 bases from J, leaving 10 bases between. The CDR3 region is CASSYWGLDTDTQYF. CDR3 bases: TGTGCCAGCAGTTACTGGGGACTTGACACAGATACGCAGTATTTT.

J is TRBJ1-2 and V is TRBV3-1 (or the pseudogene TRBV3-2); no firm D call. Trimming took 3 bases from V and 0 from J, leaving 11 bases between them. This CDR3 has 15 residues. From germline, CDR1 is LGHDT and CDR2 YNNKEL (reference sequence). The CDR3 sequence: CASSQHGFSNYGYTF. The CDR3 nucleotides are TGTGCCAGCAGCCAGCACGGATTCTCTAACTATGGCTACACCTTC.

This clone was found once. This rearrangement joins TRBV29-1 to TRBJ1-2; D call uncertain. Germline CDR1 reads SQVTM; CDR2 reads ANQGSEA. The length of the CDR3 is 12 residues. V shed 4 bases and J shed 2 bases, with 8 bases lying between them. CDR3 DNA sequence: TGCAGCGTTGGGCACGGGAACTATGGCTACACCTTC. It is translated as CSVGHGNYGYTF.

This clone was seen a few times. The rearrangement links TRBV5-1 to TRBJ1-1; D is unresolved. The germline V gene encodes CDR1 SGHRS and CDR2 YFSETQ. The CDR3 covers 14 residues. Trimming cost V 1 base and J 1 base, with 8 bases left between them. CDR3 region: CASSLWQKNTEAFF. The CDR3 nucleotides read TGCGCCAGCAGCTTGTGGCAGAAGAACACTGAAGCTTTCTTT.

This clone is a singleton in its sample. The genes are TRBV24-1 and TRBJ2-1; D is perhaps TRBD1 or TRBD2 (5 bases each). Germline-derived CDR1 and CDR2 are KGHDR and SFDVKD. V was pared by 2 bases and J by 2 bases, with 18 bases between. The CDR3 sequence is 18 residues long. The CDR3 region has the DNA TGTGCCACCAGTGATTCACACGCTTTAGAGGGGCCCTACAATGAGCAGTTCTTC. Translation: CATSDSHALEGPYNEQFF.

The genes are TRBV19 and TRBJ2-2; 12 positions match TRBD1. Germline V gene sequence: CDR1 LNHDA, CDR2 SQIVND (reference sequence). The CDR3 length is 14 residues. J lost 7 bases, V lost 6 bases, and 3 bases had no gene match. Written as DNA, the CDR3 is TGTGCCAGTAGGGGACAGGGGGCGAGCGGGGAGCTGTTTTTT. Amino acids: CASRGQGASGELFF.

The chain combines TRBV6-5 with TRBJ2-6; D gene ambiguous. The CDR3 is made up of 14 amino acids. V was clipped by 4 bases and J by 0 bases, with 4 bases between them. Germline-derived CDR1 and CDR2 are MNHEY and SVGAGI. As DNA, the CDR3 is TGTGCCAGCAGTTCCAGCTCTGGGGCCAACGTCCTGACTTTC. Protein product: CASSSSSGANVLTF.

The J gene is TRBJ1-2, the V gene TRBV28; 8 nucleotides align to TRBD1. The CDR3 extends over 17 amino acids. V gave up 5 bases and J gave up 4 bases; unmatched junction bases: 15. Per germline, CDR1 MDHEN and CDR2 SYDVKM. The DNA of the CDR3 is TGTGCCAGCAGTAAACGGCGACAGGGGACCTCTGGCTATGGCTACACCTTC. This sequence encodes CASSKRRQGTSGYGYTF.

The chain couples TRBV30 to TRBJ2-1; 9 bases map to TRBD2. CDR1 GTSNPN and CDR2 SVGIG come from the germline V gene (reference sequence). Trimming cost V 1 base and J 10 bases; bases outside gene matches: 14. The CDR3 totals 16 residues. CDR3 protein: CAWSGTGTSTVWEQFF. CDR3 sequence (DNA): TGTGCCTGGAGTGGTACCGGGACTAGCACGGTATGGGAGCAGTTCTTC.

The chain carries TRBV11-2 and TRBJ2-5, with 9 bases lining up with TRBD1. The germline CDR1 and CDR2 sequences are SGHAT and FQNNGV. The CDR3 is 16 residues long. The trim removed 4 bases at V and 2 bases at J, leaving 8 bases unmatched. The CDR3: CASSSLGQGVQETQYF. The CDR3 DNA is TGTGCCAGCAGCTCGTTGGGACAGGGCGTTCAAGAGACCCAGTACTTC. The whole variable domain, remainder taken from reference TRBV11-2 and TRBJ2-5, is EAGVAQSPRYKIIEKRQSVAFWCNPISGHATLYWYQQILGQGPKLLIQFQNNGVVDDSQLPKDRFSAERLKGVDSTLKIQPAKLEDSAVYLCASSSLGQGVQETQYFGPGTRLLVL.

The CDR3 sequence: CASSYRDRLNTEAFF. The CDR3, as DNA: TGTGCCAGCAGTTACCGGGACAGGCTGAACACTGAAGCTTTCTTT. The genes are TRBV6-5 and TRBJ1-1; TRBD1 aligns across 8 bases. With V trimmed by 2 bases and J by 0 bases, 2 bases remained unmatched. CDR3 length: 15 residues. Germline-derived CDR1 and CDR2 are MNHEY and SVGAGI.

This CDR3 is CATSQTGNTEAFF. The CDR3 region has the DNA TGTGCCACCAGTCAAACAGGGAACACTGAAGCTTTCTTT. This chain joins TRBV24-1 and TRBJ1-1; the D gene is possibly TRBD1 (5 bases). The CDR3 contains 13 residues. Germline V gene data show CDR1 as KGHDR and CDR2 as SFDVKD. V was clipped by 6 bases and J by 1 base, with 8 bases between them.

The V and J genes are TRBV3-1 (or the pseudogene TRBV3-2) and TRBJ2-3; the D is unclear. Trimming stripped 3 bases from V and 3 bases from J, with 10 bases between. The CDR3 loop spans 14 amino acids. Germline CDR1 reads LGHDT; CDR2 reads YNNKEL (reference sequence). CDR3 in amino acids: CASSQYWPTDTQYF. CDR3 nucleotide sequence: TGTGCCAGCAGCCAGTATTGGCCTACAGATACGCAGTATTTT.

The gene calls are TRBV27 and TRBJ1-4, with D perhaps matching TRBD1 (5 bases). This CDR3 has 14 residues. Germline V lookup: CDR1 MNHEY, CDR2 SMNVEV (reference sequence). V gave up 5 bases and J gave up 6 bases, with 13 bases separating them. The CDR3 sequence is CASSRWVGDEKLFF. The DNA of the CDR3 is TGTGCCAGCAGTCGCTGGGTGGGGGATGAAAAACTGTTTTTT.

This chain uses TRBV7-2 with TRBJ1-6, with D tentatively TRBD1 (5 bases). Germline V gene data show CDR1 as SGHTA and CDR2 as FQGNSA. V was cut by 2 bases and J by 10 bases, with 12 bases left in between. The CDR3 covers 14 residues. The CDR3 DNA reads TGTGCCAGCAGCTTAAGAGGAGGGGAGTCACCCCTCCACTTT. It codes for CASSLRGGESPLHF.

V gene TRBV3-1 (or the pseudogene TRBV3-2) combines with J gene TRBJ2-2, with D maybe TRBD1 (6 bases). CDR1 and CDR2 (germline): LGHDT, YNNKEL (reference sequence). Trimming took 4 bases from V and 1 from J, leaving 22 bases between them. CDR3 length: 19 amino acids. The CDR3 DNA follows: TGTGCCAGCAGCCCGGCCCGACAGGATACCCTTCGGAACACCGGGGAGCTGTTTTTT. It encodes CASSPARQDTLRNTGELFF.

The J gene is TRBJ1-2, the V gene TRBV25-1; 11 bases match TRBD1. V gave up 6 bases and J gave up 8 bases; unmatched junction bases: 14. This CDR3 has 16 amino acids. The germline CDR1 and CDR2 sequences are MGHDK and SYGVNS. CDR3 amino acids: CASSGTGGTLIDGYTF. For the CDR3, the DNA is TGTGCCAGCAGCGGGACAGGGGGAACCCTAATTGACGGCTACACCTTC.

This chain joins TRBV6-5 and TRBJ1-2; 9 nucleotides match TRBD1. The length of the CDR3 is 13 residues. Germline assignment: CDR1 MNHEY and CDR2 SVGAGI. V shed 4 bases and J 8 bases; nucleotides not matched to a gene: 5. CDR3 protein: CASSSQGAGGYTF. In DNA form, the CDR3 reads TGTGCCAGCAGTTCACAGGGGGCGGGGGGCTACACCTTC.

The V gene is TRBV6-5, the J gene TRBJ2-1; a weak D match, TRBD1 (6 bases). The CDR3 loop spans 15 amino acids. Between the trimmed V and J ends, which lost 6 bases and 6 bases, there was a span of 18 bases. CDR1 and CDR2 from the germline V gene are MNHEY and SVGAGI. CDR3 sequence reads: CASSSQGRSFNEQFF. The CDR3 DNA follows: TGTGCCAGCAGCTCACAGGGTCGGTCGTTCAATGAGCAGTTCTTC.

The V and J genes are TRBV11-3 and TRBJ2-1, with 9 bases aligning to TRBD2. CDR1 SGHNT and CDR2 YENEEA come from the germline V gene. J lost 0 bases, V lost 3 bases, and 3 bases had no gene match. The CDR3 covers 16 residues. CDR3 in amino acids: CASSLRGGYSYNEQFF. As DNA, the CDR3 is TGTGCCAGCAGCTTGCGGGGGGGTTACTCCTACAATGAGCAGTTCTTC.